This T cell receptor beta chain is from a study of blood T cells in healthy people across ages. Germline CDR1 is SGHRS and CDR2 is YFSETQ. This CDR3 has 12 residues. V dropped 5 bases and J dropped 8 bases, with 11 bases sitting between them. About this clonotype itself: What it recognizes is unknown.

The study, taken as a whole, reports: Both higher diversity and more naive CD4+ cells marked long-lived donors when set against aged donors.

A second PCR, run for about 7 to 12 cycles, used a sample-barcoded 5' primer plus a J-beta primer mix. TCRdb re-called the 5' RACE reads through MiXCR, storing one row per CDR3 protein. The sample contains 980,000 or so distinct CDR3 sequences, around 46% of which appear only once. The gene calls are TRBV5-1 and TRBJ2-1; tentatively, D is TRBD2 (5 bases). What was sequenced was blood. This sequence originates from a young man in good health. The DNA for the CDR3 is TGCGCCAGCAGTCGGGAAAGGGATGAGCAGTTCTTC. It encodes CASSRERDEQFF. The variable domain in full, completed from reference TRBV5-1 and TRBJ2-1, reads KAGVTQTPRYLIKTRGQQVTLSCSPISGHRSVSWYQQTPGQGLQFLFEYFSETQRNKGNFPGRFSGRQFSNSRSEMNVSTLELGDSALYLCASSRERDEQFFGPGTRLTVL.